This TCR beta chain was recorded in a study of blood T cell repertoires in COVID-19. In the study's own analysis: Estimated nucleated cell counts came from reference gene primer amplification. Some clones are missing from TCRdb's copy, which holds only in-frame ones; the method was immunoSEQ multiplex PCR. V and J calls and clone size follow that table, whereas D and trimming were derived from the DNA. This table holds 220,000 or so clones, 90% found once. This clone was seen once. The CDR3 is made up of 15 amino acids. V lost 6 bases to trimming and J lost 0 bases; unmatched junction nucleotides: 6. The germline V gene encodes CDR1 SGHNT and CDR2 YYREEE (reference sequence).

The sequencing input was PBMCs or T cells enriched from blood (not recorded which). This TCR derives from a man aged 25 to 45 who had been exposed to COVID-19. The chain couples TRBV5-4 to TRBJ2-1; 7 positions agree with TRBD2. In DNA, the CDR3 is TGTGCCAGCACCGTGCGGGGGAGCTCCTACAATGAGCAGTTCTTC. Residues: CASTVRGSSYNEQFF.